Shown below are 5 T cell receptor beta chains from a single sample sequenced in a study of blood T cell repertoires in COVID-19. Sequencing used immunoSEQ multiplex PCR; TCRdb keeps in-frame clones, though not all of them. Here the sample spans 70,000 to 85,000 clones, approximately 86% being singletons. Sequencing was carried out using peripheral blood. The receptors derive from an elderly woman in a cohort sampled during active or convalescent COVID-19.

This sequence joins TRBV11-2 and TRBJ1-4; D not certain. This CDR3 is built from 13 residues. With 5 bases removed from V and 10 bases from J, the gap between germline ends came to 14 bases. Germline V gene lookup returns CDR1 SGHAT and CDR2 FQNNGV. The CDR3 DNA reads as TGTGCCAGCAGCGCCGGACTTCTCGGAAAACTGTTTTTT. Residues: CASSAGLLGKLFF.

The chain's CDR3 is CASSNRDHNTEAFF. The CDR3 region has the DNA TGTGCCAGCAGCAACAGGGACCATAACACTGAAGCTTTCTTT. This chain uses TRBV7-8 with TRBJ1-1; the D gene is possibly TRBD1 (6 bases). V was clipped by 5 bases and J by 2 bases, with 12 bases between them. The germline V gene has CDR1 SGHVS and CDR2 FQNEAQ. CDR3 length equals 14 residues.

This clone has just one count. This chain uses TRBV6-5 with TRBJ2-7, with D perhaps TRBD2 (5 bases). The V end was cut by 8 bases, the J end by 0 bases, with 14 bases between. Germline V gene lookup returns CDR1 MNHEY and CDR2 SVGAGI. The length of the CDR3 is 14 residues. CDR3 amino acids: CASAVDWLSYEQYV. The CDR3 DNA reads TGTGCCAGCGCGGTGGACTGGCTCTCCTACGAGCAGTACGTC.

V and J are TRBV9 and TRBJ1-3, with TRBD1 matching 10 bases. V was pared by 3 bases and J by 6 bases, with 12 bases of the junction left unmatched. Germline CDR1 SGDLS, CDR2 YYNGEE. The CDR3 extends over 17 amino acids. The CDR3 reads CASSATAGTGVANTIYF. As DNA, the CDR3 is TGTGCCAGCAGCGCGACTGCCGGGACAGGGGTAGCAAACACCATATATTTT.

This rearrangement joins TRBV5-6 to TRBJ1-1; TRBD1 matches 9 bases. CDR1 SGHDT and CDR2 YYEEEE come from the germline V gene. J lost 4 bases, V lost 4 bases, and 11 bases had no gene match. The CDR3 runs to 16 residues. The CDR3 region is CASSPGTGRYGTEAFF. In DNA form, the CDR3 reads TGTGCCAGCAGCCCTGGGACAGGGAGATATGGCACTGAAGCTTTCTTT.